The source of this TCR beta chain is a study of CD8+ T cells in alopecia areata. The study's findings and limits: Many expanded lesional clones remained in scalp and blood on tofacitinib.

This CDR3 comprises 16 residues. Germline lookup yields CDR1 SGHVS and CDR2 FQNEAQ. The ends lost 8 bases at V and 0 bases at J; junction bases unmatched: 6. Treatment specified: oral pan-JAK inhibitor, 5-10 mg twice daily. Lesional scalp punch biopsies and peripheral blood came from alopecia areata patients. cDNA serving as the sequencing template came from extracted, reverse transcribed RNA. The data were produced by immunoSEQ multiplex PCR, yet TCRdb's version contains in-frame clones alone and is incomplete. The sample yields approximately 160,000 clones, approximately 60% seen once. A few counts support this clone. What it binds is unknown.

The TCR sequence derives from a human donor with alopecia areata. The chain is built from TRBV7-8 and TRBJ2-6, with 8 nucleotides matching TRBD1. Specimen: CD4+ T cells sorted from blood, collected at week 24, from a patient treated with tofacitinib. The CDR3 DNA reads TGTGCCAGCGGGGGGACAGGCTACTCTGGGGCCAACGTCCTGACTTTC. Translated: CASGGTGYSGANVLTF. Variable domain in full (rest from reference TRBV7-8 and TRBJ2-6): GAGVSQSPRYKVAKRGQDVALRCDPISGHVSLFWYQQALGQGPEFLTYFQNEAQLDKSGLPSDRFFAERPEGSVSTLKIQRTQQEDSAVYLCASGGTGYSGANVLTFGAGSRLTVL.